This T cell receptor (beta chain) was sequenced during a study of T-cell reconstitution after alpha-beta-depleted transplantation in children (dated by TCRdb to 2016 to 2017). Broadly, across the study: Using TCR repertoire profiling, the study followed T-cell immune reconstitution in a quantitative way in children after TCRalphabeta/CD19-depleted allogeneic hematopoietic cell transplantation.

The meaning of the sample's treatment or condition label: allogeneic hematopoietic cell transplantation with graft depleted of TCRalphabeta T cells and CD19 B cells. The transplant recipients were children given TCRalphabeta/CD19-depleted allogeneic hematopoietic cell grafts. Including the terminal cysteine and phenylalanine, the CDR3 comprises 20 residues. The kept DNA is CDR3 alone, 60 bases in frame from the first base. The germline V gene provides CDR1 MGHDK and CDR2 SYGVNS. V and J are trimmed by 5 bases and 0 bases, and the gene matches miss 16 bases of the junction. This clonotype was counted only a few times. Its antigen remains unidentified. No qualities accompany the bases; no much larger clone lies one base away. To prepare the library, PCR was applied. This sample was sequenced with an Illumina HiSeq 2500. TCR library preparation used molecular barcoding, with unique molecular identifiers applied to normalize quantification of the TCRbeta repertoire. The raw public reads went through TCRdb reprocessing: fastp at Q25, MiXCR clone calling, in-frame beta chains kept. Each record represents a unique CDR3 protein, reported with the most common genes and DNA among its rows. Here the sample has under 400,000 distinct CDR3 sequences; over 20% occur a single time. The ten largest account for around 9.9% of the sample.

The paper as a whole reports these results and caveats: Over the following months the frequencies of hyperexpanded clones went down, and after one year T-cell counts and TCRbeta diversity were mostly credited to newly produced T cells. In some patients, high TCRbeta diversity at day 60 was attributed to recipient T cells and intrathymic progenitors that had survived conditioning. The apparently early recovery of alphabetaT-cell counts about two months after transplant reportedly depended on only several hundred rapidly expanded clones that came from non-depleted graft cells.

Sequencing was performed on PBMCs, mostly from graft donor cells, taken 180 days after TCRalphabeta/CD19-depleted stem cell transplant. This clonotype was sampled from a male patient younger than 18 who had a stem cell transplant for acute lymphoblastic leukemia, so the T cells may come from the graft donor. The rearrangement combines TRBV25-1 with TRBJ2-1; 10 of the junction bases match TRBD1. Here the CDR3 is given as CASSFRRGQGQGSSYNEQFF. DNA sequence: TGTGCCAGCAGTTTCAGGCGGGGACAGGGGCAGGGGAGCTCCTACAATGAGCAGTTCTTC.